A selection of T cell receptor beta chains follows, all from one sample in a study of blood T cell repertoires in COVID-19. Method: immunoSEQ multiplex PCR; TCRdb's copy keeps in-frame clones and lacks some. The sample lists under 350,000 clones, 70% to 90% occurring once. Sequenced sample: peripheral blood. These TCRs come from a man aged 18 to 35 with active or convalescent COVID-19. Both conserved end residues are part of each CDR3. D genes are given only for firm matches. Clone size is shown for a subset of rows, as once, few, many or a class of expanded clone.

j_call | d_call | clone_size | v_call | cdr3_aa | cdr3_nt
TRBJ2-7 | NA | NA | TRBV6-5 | CASNSGGTYEQYF | TGTGCCAGCAATTCCGGGGGTACCTACGAGCAGTACTTC
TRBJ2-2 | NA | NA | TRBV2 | CASTGSNTGELFF | TGTGCCAGCACCGGGAGTAACACCGGGGAGCTGTTTTTT
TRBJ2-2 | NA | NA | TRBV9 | CASSVYANTGELFF | TGTGCCAGCAGCGTATATGCGAACACCGGGGAGCTGTTTTTT
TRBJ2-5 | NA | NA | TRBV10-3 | CAISVGQETQYF | TGTGCCATCAGTGTCGGCCAAGAGACCCAGTACTTC
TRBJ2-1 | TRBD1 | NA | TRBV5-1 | CASSSLPGQDFHEQFF | TGCGCCAGCAGCTCTTTACCGGGACAGGATTTCCATGAGCAGTTCTTC
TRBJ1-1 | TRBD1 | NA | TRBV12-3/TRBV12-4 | CASSQTRTGEAFF | TGTGCCAGCAGTCAAACCAGGACAGGGGAAGCTTTCTTT
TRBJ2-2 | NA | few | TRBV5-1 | CASSLGVAGELFF | TGCGCCAGCAGCCTGGGAGTGGCCGGGGAGCTGTTTTTT
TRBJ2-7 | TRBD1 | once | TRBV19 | CASSPWTGSEQYF | TGTGCCAGTAGTCCATGGACAGGTTCCGAGCAGTACTTC
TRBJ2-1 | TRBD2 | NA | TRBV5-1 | CASSLGLAGVNEQFF | TGCGCCAGCAGCCTAGGACTAGCGGGGGTCAATGAGCAGTTCTTC
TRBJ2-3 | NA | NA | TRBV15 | CATSRDFLGQYF | TGTGCCACCAGCAGGGACTTCCTGGGGCAGTATTTT
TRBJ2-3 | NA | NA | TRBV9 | CASSAEDLGADTQYF | TGTGCCAGCAGCGCCGAGGACCTAGGGGCAGATACGCAGTATTTT
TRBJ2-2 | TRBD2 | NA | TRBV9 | CASNPTPGLAANTGELFF | TGTGCCAGCAACCCGACACCGGGACTAGCGGCGAACACCGGGGAGCTGTTTTTT
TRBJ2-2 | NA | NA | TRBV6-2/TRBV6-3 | CASSYSKALFTTGELFF | TGTGCCAGCAGTTACTCGAAAGCTCTCTTCACCACCGGGGAGCTGTTTTTT